Each of the 25 T cell receptor beta chains below was sequenced from the same sample in a study of blood T cell repertoires in COVID-19. Data came from immunoSEQ multiplex PCR; TCRdb stores just in-frame clones and leaves some out. The data hold about 74,000 clones, with over 75% observed a single time. The sequenced sample consisted of peripheral blood. These receptors all stem from a woman at least 80 years old with active or convalescent COVID-19.

This clone was counted between two and nine times. This rearrangement joins TRBV15 to TRBJ1-2; 8 bases line up with TRBD1. Germline V CDR1 and CDR2: LNHNV, YYDKDF (reference sequence). The junction had 3 bases not matched to a gene; V was cut back by 4 bases and J by 2 bases. The CDR3 length is 14 residues. CDR3 loop: CATSTNRGNYGYTF. The CDR3 coding sequence is TGTGCCACCAGCACAAACAGGGGGAACTATGGCTACACCTTC.

This chain uses TRBV27 with TRBJ2-7, with D unclear. CDR1 MNHEY and CDR2 SMNVEV come from the germline V gene (reference sequence). The germline V and J ends were trimmed by 0 bases and 4 bases, with 7 bases remaining between them. This CDR3 comprises 13 residues. The CDR3 loop is CASSLSPLYEQYF. The CDR3 DNA sequence: TGTGCCAGCAGTTTATCCCCACTATACGAGCAGTACTTC.

This sequence joins TRBV28 and TRBJ2-3, with D possibly TRBD2 on 6 matching bases. The CDR3 is 14 residues long. The V end was cut by 7 bases, the J end by 0 bases, with 11 bases between. Germline CDR1 reads MDHEN; CDR2 reads SYDVKM. The CDR3 DNA follows: TGTGCCAGCACCAGAGCGGGTAGCACAGATACGCAGTATTTT. Its translation is CASTRAGSTDTQYF.

The chain uses TRBV4-1 and TRBJ1-5; 8 positions match TRBD1. CDR1 MGHRA and CDR2 YSYEKL come from the germline V gene. The V and J ends lost 4 bases and 1 base, in that order; junction bases with no gene match: 3. The CDR3 extends over 15 amino acids. The CDR3: CASSPYRGSNQPQHF. The CDR3 DNA reads TGCGCCAGCAGCCCATACAGGGGGAGCAATCAGCCCCAGCATTTT.

The V and J genes are TRBV7-2 and TRBJ1-1, with D hard to call. CDR1 and CDR2 (germline): SGHTA, FQGNSA. V was cut by 2 bases and J by 6 bases, with 16 bases left in between. The CDR3 runs to 15 residues. The CDR3 is CASSLMSRGFSEAFF. Written as DNA, the CDR3 is TGTGCCAGCAGCTTAATGAGTAGAGGGTTCTCTGAAGCTTTCTTT.

In nucleotides, the CDR3 is TGTGCCACCAGTGGGCCTAGAGAGCAGTTCTTC. It yields the protein CATSGPREQFF. The chain combines TRBV24-1 with TRBJ2-1; no firm D call. Germline loops: CDR1 KGHDR, CDR2 SFDVKD. CDR3 length: 11 residues. V was pared by 5 bases and J by 10 bases, with 8 bases between.

The chain has TRBV6-5 and TRBJ1-5; 7 bases align to TRBD1. In germline, CDR1 is MNHEY, CDR2 SVGAGI. With V trimmed by 5 bases and J by 4 bases, 8 bases remained unmatched. The CDR3 has 15 amino acids. CDR3: CASSRQGTTNQPQHF. In DNA form, the CDR3 reads TGTGCCAGCAGTCGACAGGGCACTACTAATCAGCCCCAGCATTTT.

The chain has TRBV3-1 (or the pseudogene TRBV3-2) and TRBJ1-1; D not resolved. The CDR3 extends over 12 amino acids. V was shortened by 2 bases and J by 11 bases, with 12 bases between the two germline ends. Germline loops: CDR1 LGHDT, CDR2 YNNKEL (reference sequence). The CDR3 is CASSQSQSGAFF. The CDR3 nucleotides are TGTGCCAGCAGCCAATCCCAGTCAGGTGCTTTCTTT.

The V and J genes are TRBV25-1 and TRBJ1-2; 7 bases agree with TRBD1. The CDR3 length is 14 residues. V was pared by 6 bases and J by 5 bases, with 9 bases of the junction left unmatched. CDR1 and CDR2 from the germline V gene are MGHDK and SYGVNS. CDR3 DNA: TGTGCCAGCAGAGCCGGGACAGAACATTATGGCTACACCTTC. This translates into CASRAGTEHYGYTF.

V is TRBV24-1 and J is TRBJ2-3; D unresolved. The CDR3 runs to 15 residues. Germline loops: CDR1 KGHDR, CDR2 SFDVKD. V was clipped by 4 bases and J by 3 bases, with 13 bases between them. The CDR3 nucleotides read TGTGCCACCAGTGACTTGGGCAGTCCGACAGATACGCAGTATTTT. It is translated as CATSDLGSPTDTQYF.

The chain has TRBV2 and TRBJ1-4, with D possibly TRBD1 on 6 matching bases. Germline CDR1 reads SNHLY; CDR2 reads FYNNEI. Trimming removed 6 bases from V and 11 bases from J, with 25 bases in between. The CDR3 has 16 amino acids. The CDR3 loop is CASSRLRDIQLMKLFF. CDR3 nucleotide sequence: TGTGCCAGCAGCAGATTACGGGACATCCAACTAATGAAACTGTTTTTT.

The chain joins TRBV2 to TRBJ2-5, with 7 nucleotides matching TRBD1. The germline gives CDR1 SNHLY, CDR2 FYNNEI. The CDR3 extends over 13 amino acids. Unmatched junction bases numbered 2, after V lost 5 bases and J lost 2 bases. The CDR3 DNA sequence: TGTGCCAGCAGTCGACAGGGACAAGAGACCCAGTACTTC. Protein: CASSRQGQETQYF.

The chain recombines TRBV7-2 with TRBJ2-5; D might be TRBD1 (6 bases). Germline V lookup: CDR1 SGHTA, CDR2 FQGNSA. The CDR3 runs to 12 residues. Trimming removed 6 bases at V and 5 bases at J, with 10 bases between. The DNA of the CDR3 is TGTGCCAGCAGAGACAGGAAGGAGACCCAGTACTTC. As protein: CASRDRKETQYF. Full variable domain (remainder filled in from reference TRBV7-2 and TRBJ2-5): GAGVSQSPSNKVTEKGKDVELRCDPISGHTALYWYRQSLGQGLEFLIYFQGNSAPDKSGLPSDRFSAERTGGSVSTLTIQRTQQEDSAVYLCASRDRKETQYFGPGTRLLVL.

The CDR3 loop is CASRRTGAHTEAFF. In nucleotides, the CDR3 is TGTGCCAGCAGGCGGACAGGGGCACACACTGAAGCTTTCTTT. The genes are TRBV3-1 (or the pseudogene TRBV3-2) and TRBJ1-1, with 9 bases aligning to TRBD1. CDR3 size: 14 residues. In germline, CDR1 is LGHDT, CDR2 YNNKEL (reference sequence). V gave up 6 bases and J gave up 3 bases; unmatched junction bases: 5.

The J gene is TRBJ1-4, the V gene TRBV5-4, with TRBD1 matching 8 bases. The J segment lost 4 bases and the V segment lost 2 bases, leaving 1 base of the junction unmatched. The CDR3 totals 14 residues. CDR1 and CDR2 from the germline V gene are SGHNT and YYREEE (reference sequence). The DNA of the CDR3 is TGTGCCAGCAGCTTAGGACAGGGTAATGAAAAACTGTTTTTT. This gives the protein CASSLGQGNEKLFF.

This clone came up a few times. V is TRBV7-2 and J is TRBJ1-2, with D maybe TRBD1 (6 bases). Trimming pared 3 bases from V and 8 bases from J, leaving 16 bases between. There are 14 residues in the CDR3. CDR1 and CDR2 from the germline V gene are SGHTA and FQGNSA. The CDR3, as DNA: TGTGCCAGCAGCTTCTTAGGGGGTTCAGGAGGCTACACCTTC. Protein sequence: CASSFLGGSGGYTF. Together with reference TRBV7-2 and TRBJ1-2, the CDR3 gives the full variable domain: GAGVSQSPSNKVTEKGKDVELRCDPISGHTALYWYRQSLGQGLEFLIYFQGNSAPDKSGLPSDRFSAERTGGSVSTLTIQRTQQEDSAVYLCASSFLGGSGGYTFGSGTRLTVV.

This clone was seen a single time. V usage is TRBV28 and J usage is TRBJ1-3; D is undetermined. The CDR3 runs 15 residues. From germline, CDR1 is MDHEN and CDR2 SYDVKM. V was cut by 3 bases and J by 4 bases, with 13 bases left in between. In nucleotides, the CDR3 is TGTGCCAGCAGTTTCCAGGCCGGATCGGGAAACACCATATATTTT. Residues: CASSFQAGSGNTIYF.

V and J are TRBV7-2 and TRBJ2-7; 12 bases are shared with TRBD2. CDR3 length: 17 residues. Germline CDR1 is SGHTA and CDR2 is FQGNSA. Losses at the gene ends were 5 bases for V and 5 bases for J; bases not matched to a gene: 13. The CDR3 DNA sequence: TGTGCCAGCAGCCCCCCGGGGCTAGCGGGGGGGCTAAACGAGCAGTACTTC. As protein: CASSPPGLAGGLNEQYF.

CDR3 coding DNA: TGCGCCAGCAGCCAAGAGGGACTAGCAGTCAATGAGCAGTTCTTC. Encoded protein: CASSQEGLAVNEQFF. The gene calls are TRBV4-1 and TRBJ2-1, with 9 bases matching TRBD2. The CDR3 consists of 15 residues. V gave up 0 bases and J gave up 6 bases; unmatched junction bases: 3. The V gene's germline CDR1 is MGHRA and CDR2 YSYEKL.

V is TRBV27 and J is TRBJ2-5; no reliable D call. Between the trimmed V and J ends, which lost 4 bases and 3 bases, there was a span of 9 bases. The CDR3 runs 13 residues. Germline V gene lookup returns CDR1 MNHEY and CDR2 SMNVEV (reference sequence). This CDR3 reads CASSSLGEETQYF. As DNA, the CDR3 is TGTGCCAGCAGTTCGCTGGGCGAAGAGACCCAGTACTTC.

The V call is TRBV24-1, the J call TRBJ1-1, with D unresolved. Germline V gives CDR1 KGHDR, CDR2 SFDVKD. The CDR3 extends over 9 amino acids. V lost 6 bases to trimming and J lost 11 bases, with 6 bases between them. The CDR3 spells CATSPGAFF. In DNA, the CDR3 is TGTGCCACCAGTCCCGGGGCTTTCTTT.

V is TRBV5-1 and J is TRBJ2-3; D not certain. Per germline, CDR1 SGHRS and CDR2 YFSETQ. The germline V and J ends were trimmed by 1 base and 0 bases, with 6 bases remaining between them. The CDR3 sequence is 14 residues long. The CDR3 DNA reads as TGCGCCAGCAGCTTGTTAGTAAGCACAGATACGCAGTATTTT. Translated, it gives CASSLLVSTDTQYF.

For this clone: One end of the junction does not line up with germline, which may come from a read error. This chain links TRBV7-7 with TRBJ2-5, with TRBD1 identical over 7 bases. The CDR3 sequence is 15 residues long. The germline gives CDR1 SSHAT, CDR2 FNYEAQ (reference sequence). The DNA of the CDR3 is TGTGCTAGCAGCTTAGGGGGCGAGGGGGCTGAGACCCAGTACTTC. It yields the protein CASSLGGEGAETQYF.

V usage is TRBV10-3 and J usage is TRBJ1-3; possibly TRBD1 for D (5 bases). Trimming left V 7 bases short and J 0 bases short, with 10 bases between. Germline assignment: CDR1 ENHRY and CDR2 SYGVKD. The CDR3 loop spans 14 amino acids. Written as DNA, the CDR3 is TGTGCCATCAAGGGGCAACCCTCTGGAAACACCATATATTTT. This encodes CAIKGQPSGNTIYF.

The rearrangement links TRBV30 to TRBJ2-2, with 9 bases fitting TRBD1. Germline V gene data show CDR1 as GTSNPN and CDR2 as SVGIG (reference sequence). The CDR3 length is 15 residues. J lost 7 bases, V lost 5 bases, and 11 bases had no gene match. In nucleotides, the CDR3 is TGTGCCTGGGCAAAACAGGGGGCGCAAAGCGGGGAGCTGTTTTTT. Its protein is CAWAKQGAQSGELFF.